The clone carrying this T cell receptor (beta chain) has more than one count but fewer than ten. Its target is not known. The sample originates from a study of response to subunit inactivated influenza vaccine. General study results and limits: The authors suggested that every seasonal influenza vaccination recruits few new T cells.

V lost 0 bases, J lost 3 bases, and 13 bases lay in between. CDR1 is SGHRS, CDR2 YFSETQ, per germline. This CDR3 is built from 16 residues. MiXCR, applied by TCRdb to the RT-PCR reads, yields one record per CDR3 protein. The sample lists hundreds of thousands of distinct CDR3 sequences, 10% to 15% occurring once. This clonotype originated in a man aged 45-65 years who received an inactivated influenza vaccine. The source was PBMCs from blood, collected roughly 46 days after vaccination. The chain links TRBV5-1 to TRBJ1-3, with D uncertain. The CDR3 bases are TGCGCCAGCAGCTTGGCAGGCTCAAACCTTGGAAACACCATATATTTT. It translates to CASSLAGSNLGNTIYF.